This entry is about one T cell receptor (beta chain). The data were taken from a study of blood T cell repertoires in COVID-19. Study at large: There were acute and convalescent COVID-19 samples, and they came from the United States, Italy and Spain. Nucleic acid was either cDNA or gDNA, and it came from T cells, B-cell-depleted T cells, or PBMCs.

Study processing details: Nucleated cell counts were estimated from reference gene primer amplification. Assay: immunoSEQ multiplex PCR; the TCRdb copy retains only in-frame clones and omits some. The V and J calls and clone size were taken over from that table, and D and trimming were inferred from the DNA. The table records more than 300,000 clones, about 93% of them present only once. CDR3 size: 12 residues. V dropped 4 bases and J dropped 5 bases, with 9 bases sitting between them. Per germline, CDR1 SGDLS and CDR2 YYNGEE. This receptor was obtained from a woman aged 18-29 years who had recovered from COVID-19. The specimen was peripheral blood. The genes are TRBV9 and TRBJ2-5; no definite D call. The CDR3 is CASSPLGETQYF. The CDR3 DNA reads TGTGCCAGCAGCCCTCTGGGCGAGACCCAGTACTTC.